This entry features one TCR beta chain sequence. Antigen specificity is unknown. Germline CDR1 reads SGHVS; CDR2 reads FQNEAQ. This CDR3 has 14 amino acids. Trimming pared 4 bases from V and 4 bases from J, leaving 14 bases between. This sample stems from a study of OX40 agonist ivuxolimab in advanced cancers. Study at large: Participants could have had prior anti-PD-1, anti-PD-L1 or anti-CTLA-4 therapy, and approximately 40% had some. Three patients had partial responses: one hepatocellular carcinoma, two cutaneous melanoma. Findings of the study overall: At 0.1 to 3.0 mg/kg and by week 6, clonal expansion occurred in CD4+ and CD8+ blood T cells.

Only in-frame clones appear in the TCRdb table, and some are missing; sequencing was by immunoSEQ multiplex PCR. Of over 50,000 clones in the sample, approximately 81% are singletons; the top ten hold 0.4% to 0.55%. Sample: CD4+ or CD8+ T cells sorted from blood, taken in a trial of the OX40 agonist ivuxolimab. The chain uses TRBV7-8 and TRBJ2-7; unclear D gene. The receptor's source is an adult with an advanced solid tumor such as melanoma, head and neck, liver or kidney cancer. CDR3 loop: CASSYGRATYEQYF. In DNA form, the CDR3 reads TGTGCCAGCAGCTACGGACGTGCCACGTACGAGCAGTACTTC.